The subject of this entry is one TCR beta chain. The record originates from a study of blood T cell repertoires in COVID-19. Study-level background: Samples representing acute and convalescent COVID-19 were sourced from the United States, Italy and Spain.

The data were produced by immunoSEQ multiplex PCR, yet TCRdb's version contains in-frame clones alone and is incomplete. Of 290,000 or so clones in the sample, 85% to 90% were seen once. Germline V gene lookup returns CDR1 MDHEN and CDR2 SYDVKM. Trimming at V came to 2 bases and at J to 1 base, leaving 10 bases not matched to a gene. The CDR3 has 18 amino acids. This sequence was found in a woman between 18 and 29 years old with acute COVID-19. Sample: PBMCs or T cells enriched from blood (not recorded which). The genes are TRBV28 and TRBJ2-7; 11 nucleotides align to TRBD2. CDR3 loop: CASSLLIRLAGTSYEQYF. The CDR3 DNA sequence: TGTGCCAGCAGTTTACTCATTCGACTAGCGGGGACTTCCTACGAGCAGTACTTC.